The 2 T cell receptor beta chains presented below share a single source sample, sequenced in a study of blood T cell repertoires in COVID-19. Sequencing was performed with immunoSEQ multiplex PCR; in TCRdb, only in-frame clones are kept and a portion is missing. The sample consists of around 30,000 clones, around nine tenths of them appearing once. Source material: peripheral blood. These receptor sequences come from a man in his 70s with active or convalescent COVID-19.

The J gene is TRBJ1-4, the V gene TRBV28; 11 positions agree with TRBD1. With 2 bases clipped from V and 0 bases from J, the junction kept 5 bases outside the gene matches. Germline loops: CDR1 MDHEN, CDR2 SYDVKM. The CDR3 contains 18 residues. The CDR3 is CASSLPGQGVATNEKLFF. CDR3 coding DNA: TGTGCCAGCAGTTTACCGGGACAGGGGGTTGCAACTAATGAAAAACTGTTTTTT.

V gene TRBV29-1 combines with J gene TRBJ1-3; D unclear. The CDR3 is 14 residues long. Trimming pared 6 bases from V and 0 bases from J, leaving 12 bases between. Per germline, CDR1 SQVTM and CDR2 ANQGSEA. The CDR3 region is CSVRKLLSGNTIYF. The CDR3 DNA is TGCAGCGTGCGAAAGCTTCTCTCTGGAAACACCATATATTTT.